The rows below give T cell receptor beta chains drawn from one sample of a study of blood T cell repertoires in COVID-19. Sequencing was performed with immunoSEQ multiplex PCR; in TCRdb, only in-frame clones are kept and a portion is missing. The repertoire holds around 100,000 clones, roughly 87% seen once, with roughly 5.2% in the top ten. Sequenced: peripheral blood. The origin of the receptors is a woman aged 45-59 years with COVID-19, enrolled during active disease. The CDR3 runs from the conserved cysteine through the conserved F or W. D genes are given only for firm matches. Size tells how often a clone was seen (once, few, many) or the class of an expanded clone, and some rows leave it out.

j_gene	abundance	d_gene	v_gene	CDR3aa	CDR3nt
TRBJ1-5	.	.	TRBV7-8	CASSGGGSSNQPQHF	TGTGCCAGCAGCGGGGGGGGCAGTAGCAATCAGCCCCAGCATTTT
TRBJ2-1	few	.	TRBV6-2/TRBV6-3	CASSYAPRSTGQFF	TGTGCCAGCAGTTACGCCCCCCGTTCGACGGGGCAGTTCTTC
TRBJ2-2	.	TRBD1	TRBV30	CAWSGTGDTGELFF	TGTGCCTGGTCCGGGACAGGAGACACCGGGGAGCTGTTTTTT
TRBJ2-7	.	.	TRBV5-4	CASSLDPGVFDEQYF	TGTGCCAGCAGCTTGGATCCAGGGGTGTTCGACGAGCAGTACTTC
TRBJ2-3	.	TRBD2	TRBV10-3	CAISESPAGNTDTQYF	TGTGCCATCAGTGAGTCTCCAGCGGGGAACACAGATACGCAGTATTTT
TRBJ1-5	.	.	TRBV19	CASSHPAPGNNQPQHF	TGTGCCAGTAGTCACCCGGCGCCCGGGAACAATCAGCCCCAGCATTTT
TRBJ1-2	.	.	TRBV6-5	CASSRNGVDGYTF	TGTGCCAGCAGTCGCAACGGGGTCGATGGCTACACCTTC
TRBJ1-1	once	.	TRBV5-1	CASSLFIGGRDTEAFF	TGCGCCAGCAGCTTGTTTATTGGGGGCCGGGACACTGAAGCTTTCTTT
TRBJ1-4	.	.	TRBV6-1	CASSEWQGGEKLFF	TGTGCCAGCAGTGAATGGCAGGGAGGTGAAAAACTGTTTTTT
TRBJ2-1	.	.	TRBV24-1	CATSDAGQNNNEQFF	TGTGCCACCAGTGATGCGGGACAGAATAACAATGAGCAGTTCTTC
TRBJ1-1	.	.	TRBV3-1/TRBV3-2	CASSHPTGTAEAFF	TGTGCCAGCAGCCATCCTACAGGGACCGCTGAAGCTTTCTTT
TRBJ1-3	.	.	TRBV9	CASSTSRGAQGNTIYF	TGTGCCAGCAGCACCTCTCGGGGGGCGCAAGGAAACACCATATATTTT
TRBJ1-5	.	.	TRBV6-5	CASTLADSNQPQHF	TGTGCCAGCACCTTGGCAGATAGCAATCAGCCCCAGCATTTT
TRBJ2-7	.	.	TRBV21-1	CASSNQASGLAYEQYF	TGTGCCAGCAGCAATCAGGCTAGCGGGTTAGCCTACGAGCAGTACTTC
TRBJ2-2	.	.	TRBV2	CAIKTVSTGELFF	TGTGCCATCAAGACAGTATCCACCGGGGAGCTGTTTTTT
TRBJ1-2	.	.	TRBV2	CASAPGGPIGYTF	TGTGCCAGCGCTCCGGGGGGGCCTATCGGCTACACCTTC
TRBJ1-1	.	TRBD1	TRBV7-2	CASSFGTGAPEAFF	TGTGCCAGCAGTTTCGGGACAGGGGCCCCTGAAGCTTTCTTT
TRBJ2-2	.	TRBD1	TRBV4-3	CASSRETGPNTGELFF	TGCGCCAGCAGCCGAGAGACAGGGCCGAACACCGGGGAGCTGTTTTTT
TRBJ2-2	.	TRBD2	TRBV3-1/TRBV3-2	CASSPRGAGTGVLFF	TGTGCCAGCAGCCCGCGGGGGGCCGGTACCGGGGTGCTGTTTTTT
TRBJ2-2	.	TRBD1	TRBV27	CASSSYRGTGELFF	TGTGCCAGCAGTTCTTACAGGGGAACCGGGGAGCTGTTTTTT
TRBJ1-5	.	.	TRBV7-2	CASSLAGGAIGNQPQHF	TGTGCCAGCAGCTTAGCGGGGGGAGCGATCGGCAATCAGCCCCAGCATTTT
TRBJ2-1	.	TRBD1	TRBV11-3	CASSLDPPPGQGRGYNEQFF	TGTGCCAGCAGCTTAGACCCCCCCCCGGGACAGGGGAGGGGGTACAATGAGCAGTTCTTC
TRBJ1-1	.	.	TRBV6-5	CASSPREGMNTEAFF	TGTGCCAGCAGTCCTCGGGAGGGGATGAACACTGAAGCTTTCTTT
TRBJ2-5	.	TRBD2	TRBV7-9	CASGPSSGGARETQYF	TGTGCCAGCGGCCCCTCTAGCGGGGGGGCCCGGGAGACCCAGTACTTC
TRBJ1-3	once	TRBD1	TRBV11-2	CASSPTGDGNTIYF	TGTGCCAGCAGCCCGACAGGGGACGGAAACACCATATATTTT
TRBJ1-1	.	.	TRBV28	CASSPGAWTNTEAFF	TGTGCCAGCAGCCCAGGGGCGTGGACGAACACTGAAGCTTTCTTT
TRBJ2-7	.	.	TRBV30	CAWSGTVGGIYEQYF	TGTGCCTGGAGTGGAACGGTGGGGGGAATCTACGAGCAGTACTTC
TRBJ1-2	.	TRBD1	TRBV6-5	CAISTTGTNYGYTF	TGTGCCATATCAACGACAGGGACCAACTATGGCTACACCTTC
TRBJ2-5	.	TRBD2	TRBV2	CASSDRPSGGVQETQYF	TGTGCCAGCAGTGATCGTCCTAGCGGGGGGGTCCAAGAGACCCAGTACTTC
TRBJ2-1	.	TRBD2	TRBV9	CASSVEASGASSYNEQFF	TGTGCCAGCAGCGTAGAGGCTAGCGGGGCCTCCTCCTACAATGAGCAGTTCTTC
TRBJ1-6	.	TRBD1	TRBV6-5	CASRGQNNSPLHF	TGTGCCAGCAGGGGACAGAATAATTCACCCCTCCACTTT
TRBJ2-5	.	TRBD2	TRBV9	CASSTTSGGRSETQYF	TGTGCCAGCAGCACAACTAGCGGGGGGAGGTCAGAGACCCAGTACTTC
TRBJ1-6	.	.	TRBV18	CASSPLDRYNSPLHF	TGTGCCAGCTCACCTTTGGACAGATATAATTCACCCCTCCACTTT
TRBJ2-3	.	TRBD2	TRBV5-1	CASSSSGGSTDTQYF	TGCGCCAGCAGCTCTAGCGGGGGGAGCACAGATACGCAGTATTTT
TRBJ1-1	.	TRBD1	TRBV7-9	CASSSPQGVSEAFF	TGTGCCAGCAGCTCCCCCCAGGGGGTTAGTGAAGCTTTCTTT
TRBJ2-3	.	TRBD1	TRBV28	CASSIYRDRGGDTQYF	TGTGCCAGCAGTATTTACCGGGACAGGGGTGGAGATACGCAGTATTTT
TRBJ2-7	.	.	TRBV3-1/TRBV3-2	CASSQVAARQQYF	TGTGCCAGCAGCCAAGTGGCTGCCAGGCAGCAGTACTTC
TRBJ1-2	.	.	TRBV5-1	CASSLEVGRDGYTF	TGCGCCAGCAGCTTGGAGGTGGGCAGGGATGGCTACACCTTC
TRBJ1-1	.	.	TRBV12-3/TRBV12-4	CASSRAFNTEAFF	TGTGCCAGCAGTCGAGCATTCAACACTGAAGCTTTCTTT
TRBJ1-5	.	.	TRBV10-2	CASSGQGNQPQHF	TGCGCCAGCAGTGGACAGGGCAATCAGCCCCAGCATTTT
TRBJ1-5	.	.	TRBV18	CASSPAPPKRQDGNQPQHF	TGTGCCAGCTCACCAGCTCCCCCAAAGAGACAGGACGGAAATCAGCCCCAGCATTTT
TRBJ1-3	.	TRBD1	TRBV7-3	CASSIGQGSPGNTIYF	TGTGCCAGCAGCATCGGACAGGGTTCCCCTGGAAACACCATATATTTT
TRBJ2-7	.	TRBD1	TRBV28	CASRQGRIYEQYF	TGTGCCAGCAGACAGGGGAGAATCTACGAGCAGTACTTC
TRBJ2-6	once	.	TRBV10-1	CASSTGGSGANVLTF	TGCGCCAGCAGTACGGGTGGCTCTGGGGCCAACGTCCTGACTTTC
TRBJ1-6	.	TRBD1	TRBV10-1	CASSDQDRVSPLHF	TGCGCCAGCAGTGACCAGGACAGGGTTTCACCCCTCCACTTT
TRBJ1-5	.	.	TRBV7-2	CASSRGGDQPQHF	TGTGCCAGCAGCAGGGGAGGGGATCAGCCCCAGCATTTT
TRBJ1-2	.	.	TRBV6-5	CASSYSVQTNYGYTF	TGTGCCAGCAGTTACTCGGTACAGACTAACTATGGCTACACCTTC
TRBJ1-1	.	.	TRBV10-3	CAISESVQGTEAFF	TGTGCCATCAGTGAGTCGGTACAGGGCACTGAAGCTTTCTTT
TRBJ2-7	few	TRBD1	TRBV27	CASSLLGQGDSYEQYF	TGTGCCAGCAGTTTATTGGGACAGGGGGATTCCTACGAGCAGTACTTC